Included here is one T cell receptor beta chain sequence, with context. Its target is not known. The data originate from a study of T cell responses to AZD1222 COVID-19 vaccine. The study, taken as a whole, reports: Seropositive status at baseline applied to only five to seven AZD1222 recipients.

Assay: immunoSEQ multiplex PCR; the TCRdb copy retains only in-frame clones and omits some. Among 150,000 or so clones, roughly 91% were seen once, and the ten largest hold around 1.4%. The CDR3 covers 16 residues. CDR1 and CDR2 (germline): SEHNR, FQNEAQ (reference sequence). V lost 5 bases, J lost 8 bases, and 19 bases lay in between. This receptor was identified in an adult in good health. The chain has TRBV7-9 and TRBJ1-6; D not certain. Here the sequenced sample was peripheral blood, taken on day 0 of AZD1222 vaccination. CDR3 DNA: TGTGCCAGCAGCCCTGAGCGGGGTCCACTCCATTCACCCCTCCACTTT. Translated: CASSPERGPLHSPLHF. Full variable domain (outside the CDR3, taken from reference TRBV7-9 and TRBJ1-6): DTGVSQNPRHKITKRGQNVTFRCDPISEHNRLYWYRQTLGQGPEFLTYFQNEAQLEKSRLLSDRFSAERPKGSFSTLEIQRTEQGDSAMYLCASSPERGPLHSPLHFGNGTRLTVT.